Given below is one T cell receptor beta chain in context. These data originate in a study of shared clonotypes between healthy human individuals. Researchers divided each subset's genomic DNA evenly across several immunoSEQ plates. Under the authors' procedure: Owing to the provision of junction-only sequences devoid of quality scores by immunoSEQ, filtering differed. Data came from immunoSEQ multiplex PCR; TCRdb stores just in-frame clones and leaves some out. V and J calls plus clone size are reproduced from that table; the DNA served to infer D and trimming. This table holds about 640,000 clones, about three quarters found once. It was into CD45RA+ naive and CD45RA-negative memory subsets that the CD4+ cells were split. CDR3 size: 16 residues.

This TCR was recovered from a woman in her thirties in good health. The sequenced sample consisted of memory CD4+ T cells sorted from blood. Described subset: CD45RA-negative fraction. J is TRBJ1-1 and V is TRBV21-1; no DNA check was done on the table's D call, TRBD1. TRBV21-1 is shown as a pseudogene. For the CDR3, the DNA is TGTGCCAGCAGCAAAGAGAACAGGGGGAGGAACACTGAAGCTTTCTTT. Protein product: CASSKENRGRNTEAFF.